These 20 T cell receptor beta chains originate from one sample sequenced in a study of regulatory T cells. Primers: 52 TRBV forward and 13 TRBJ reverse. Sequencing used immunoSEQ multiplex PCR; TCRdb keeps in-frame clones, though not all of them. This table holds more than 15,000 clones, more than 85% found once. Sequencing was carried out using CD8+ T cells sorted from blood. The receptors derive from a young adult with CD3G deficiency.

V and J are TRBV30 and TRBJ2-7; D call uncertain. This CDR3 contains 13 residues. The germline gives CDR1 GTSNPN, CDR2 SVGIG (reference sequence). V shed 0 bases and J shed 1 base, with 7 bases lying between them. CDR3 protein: CAWSVGRSYEQYF. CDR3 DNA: TGTGCCTGGAGTGTCGGTAGATCCTACGAGCAGTACTTC.

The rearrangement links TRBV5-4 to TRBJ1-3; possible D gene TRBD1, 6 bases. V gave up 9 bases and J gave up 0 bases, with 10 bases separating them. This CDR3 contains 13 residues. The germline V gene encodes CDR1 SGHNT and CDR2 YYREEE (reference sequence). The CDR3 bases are TGTGCCATACCGGACAGCTCTGGAAACACCATATATTTT. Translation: CAIPDSSGNTIYF. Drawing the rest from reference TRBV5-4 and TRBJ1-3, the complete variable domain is ETGVTQSPTHLIKTRGQQVTLRCSSQSGHNTVSWYQQALGQGPQFIFQYYREEENGRGNFPPRFSGLQFPNYSSELNVNALELDDSALYLCAIPDSSGNTIYFGEGSWLTVV.

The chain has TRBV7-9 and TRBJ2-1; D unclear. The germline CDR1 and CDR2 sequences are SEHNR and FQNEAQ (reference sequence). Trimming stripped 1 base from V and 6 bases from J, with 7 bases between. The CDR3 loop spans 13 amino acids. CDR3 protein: CASSLVGVNEQFF. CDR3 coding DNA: TGTGCCAGCAGCTTAGTCGGTGTCAATGAGCAGTTCTTC. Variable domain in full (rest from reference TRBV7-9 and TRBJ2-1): DTGVSQNPRHKITKRGQNVTFRCDPISEHNRLYWYRQTLGQGPEFLTYFQNEAQLEKSRLLSDRFSAERPKGSFSTLEIQRTEQGDSAMYLCASSLVGVNEQFFGPGTRLTVL.

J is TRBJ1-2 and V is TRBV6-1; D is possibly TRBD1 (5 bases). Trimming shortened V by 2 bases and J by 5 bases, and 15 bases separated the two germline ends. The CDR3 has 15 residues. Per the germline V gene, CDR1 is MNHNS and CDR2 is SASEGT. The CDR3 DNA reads TGTGCCAGCAGTGAAACCCTAGGGGCCGGGTATGGCTACACCTTC. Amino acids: CASSETLGAGYGYTF.

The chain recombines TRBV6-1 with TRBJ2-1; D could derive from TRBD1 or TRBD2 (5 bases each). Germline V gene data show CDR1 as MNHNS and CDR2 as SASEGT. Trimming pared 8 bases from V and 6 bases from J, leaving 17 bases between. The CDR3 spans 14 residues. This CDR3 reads CASLGPPRFNEQFF. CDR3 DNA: TGTGCCAGCCTGGGACCCCCCCGCTTCAATGAGCAGTTCTTC.

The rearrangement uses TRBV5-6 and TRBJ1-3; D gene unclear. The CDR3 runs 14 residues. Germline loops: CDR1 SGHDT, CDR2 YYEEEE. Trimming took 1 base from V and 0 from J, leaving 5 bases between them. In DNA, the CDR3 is TGTGCCAGCAGCTTGTGGGTCTCTGGAAACACCATATATTTT. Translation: CASSLWVSGNTIYF.

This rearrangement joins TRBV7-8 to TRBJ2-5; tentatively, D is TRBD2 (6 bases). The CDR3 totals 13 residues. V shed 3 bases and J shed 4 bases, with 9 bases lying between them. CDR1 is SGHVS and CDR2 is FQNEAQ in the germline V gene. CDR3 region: CASSLGLGETQYF. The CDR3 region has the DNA TGTGCCAGCAGCTTGGGACTCGGAGAGACCCAGTACTTC.

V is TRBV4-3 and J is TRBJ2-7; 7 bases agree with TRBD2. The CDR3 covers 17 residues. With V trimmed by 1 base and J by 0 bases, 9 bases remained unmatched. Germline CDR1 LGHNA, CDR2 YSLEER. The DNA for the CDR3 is TGCGCCAGCAGCCAAGTAGCCCCGGCTAGCGGCTCCTACGAGCAGTACTTC. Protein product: CASSQVAPASGSYEQYF.

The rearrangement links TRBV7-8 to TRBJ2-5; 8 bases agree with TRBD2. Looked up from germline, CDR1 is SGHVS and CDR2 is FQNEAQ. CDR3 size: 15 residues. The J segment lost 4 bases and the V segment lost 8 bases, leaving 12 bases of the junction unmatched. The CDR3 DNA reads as TGTGCCAGCCGGCGGCGGGGGGAGGGGCGAGAGACCCAGTACTTC. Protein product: CASRRRGEGRETQYF.

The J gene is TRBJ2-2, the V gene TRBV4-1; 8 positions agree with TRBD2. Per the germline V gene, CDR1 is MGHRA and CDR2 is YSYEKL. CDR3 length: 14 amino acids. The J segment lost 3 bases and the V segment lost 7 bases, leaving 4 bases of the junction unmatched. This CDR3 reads CASTGGADTGELFF. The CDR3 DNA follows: TGCGCCAGCACGGGAGGGGCAGACACCGGGGAGCTGTTTTTT.

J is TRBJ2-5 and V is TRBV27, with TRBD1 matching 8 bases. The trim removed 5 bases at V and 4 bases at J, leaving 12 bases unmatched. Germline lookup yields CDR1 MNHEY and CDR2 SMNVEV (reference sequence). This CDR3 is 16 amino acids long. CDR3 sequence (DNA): TGTGCCAGCAGTCCCAACCCGGGACAGGTCGGAGAGACCCAGTACTTC. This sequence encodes CASSPNPGQVGETQYF.

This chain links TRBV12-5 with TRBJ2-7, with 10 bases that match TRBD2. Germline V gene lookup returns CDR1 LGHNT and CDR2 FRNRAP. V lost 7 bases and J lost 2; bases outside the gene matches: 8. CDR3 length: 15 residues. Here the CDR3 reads CASAIPLAGAYEQYF. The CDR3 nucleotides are TGTGCTAGTGCCATTCCCCTAGCGGGGGCCTACGAGCAGTACTTC. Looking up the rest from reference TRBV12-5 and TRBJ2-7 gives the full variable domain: DARVTQTPRHKVTEMGQEVTMRCQPILGHNTVFWYRQTMMQGLELLAYFRNRAPLDDSGMPKDRFSAEMPDATLATLKIQPSEPRDSAVYFCASAIPLAGAYEQYFGPGTRLTVT.

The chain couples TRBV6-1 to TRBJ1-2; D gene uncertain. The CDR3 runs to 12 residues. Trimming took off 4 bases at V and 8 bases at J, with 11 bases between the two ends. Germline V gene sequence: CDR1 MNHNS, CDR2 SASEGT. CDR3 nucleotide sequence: TGTGCCAGCAGTGGGGGTGGAATCGGCTACACCTTC. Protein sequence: CASSGGGIGYTF.

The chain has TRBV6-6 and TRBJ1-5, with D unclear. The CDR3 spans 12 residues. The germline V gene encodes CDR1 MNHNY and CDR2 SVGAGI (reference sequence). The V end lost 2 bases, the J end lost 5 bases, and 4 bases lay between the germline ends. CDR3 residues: CASSYGYQPQHF. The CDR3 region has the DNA TGTGCCAGCAGTTACGGGTATCAGCCCCAGCATTTT.

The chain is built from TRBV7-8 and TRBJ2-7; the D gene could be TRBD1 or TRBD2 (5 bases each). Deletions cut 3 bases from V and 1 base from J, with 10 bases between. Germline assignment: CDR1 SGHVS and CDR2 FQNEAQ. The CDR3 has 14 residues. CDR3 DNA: TGTGCCAGCAGCTTCGGGACGTCTTCCTACGAGCAGTACTTC. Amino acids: CASSFGTSSYEQYF.

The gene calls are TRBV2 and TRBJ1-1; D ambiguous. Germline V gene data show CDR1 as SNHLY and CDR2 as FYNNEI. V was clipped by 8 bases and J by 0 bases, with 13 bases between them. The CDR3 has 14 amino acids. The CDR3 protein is CASSGRTMNTEAFF. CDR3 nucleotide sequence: TGTGCCAGCTCTGGACGGACCATGAACACTGAAGCTTTCTTT.

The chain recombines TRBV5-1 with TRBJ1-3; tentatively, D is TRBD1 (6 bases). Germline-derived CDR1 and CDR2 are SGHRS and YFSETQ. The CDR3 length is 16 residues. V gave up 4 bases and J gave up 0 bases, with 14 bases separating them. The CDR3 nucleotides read TGCGCCAGCAGCCGGGCTGGACAGTCCTCTGGAAACACCATATATTTT. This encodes CASSRAGQSSGNTIYF.

The CDR3, as DNA: TGTGCCACCGGAGAGGAGCGGGGGGGCGCGTACAATGAGCAGTTCTTC. This encodes CATGEERGGAYNEQFF. This chain uses TRBV19 with TRBJ2-1; 10 bases are shared with TRBD2. With V trimmed by 10 bases and J by 4 bases, 13 bases remained unmatched. Looked up from germline, CDR1 is LNHDA and CDR2 is SQIVND (reference sequence). The CDR3 has 16 residues.

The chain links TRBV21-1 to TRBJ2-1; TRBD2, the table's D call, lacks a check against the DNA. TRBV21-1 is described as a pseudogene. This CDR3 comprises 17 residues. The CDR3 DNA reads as TGTGCCAGCAGCGTCCCGGGGGAGGGGCACAGACAAAATGAGCAGTTCTTC. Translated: CASSVPGEGHRQNEQFF.

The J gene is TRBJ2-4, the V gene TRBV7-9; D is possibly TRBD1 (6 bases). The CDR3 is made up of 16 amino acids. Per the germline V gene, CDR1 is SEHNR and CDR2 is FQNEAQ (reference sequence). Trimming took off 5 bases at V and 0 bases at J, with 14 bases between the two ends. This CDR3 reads CASSRRTEKAKNIQYF. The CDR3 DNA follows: TGTGCCAGCAGCCGCCGGACAGAAAAAGCCAAAAACATTCAGTACTTC.